This T cell receptor beta chain stems from a study of control samples from healthy donors and cancer patients. Clones were read by immunoSEQ multiplex PCR, and TCRdb kept only the in-frame ones, dropping some. The sample consists of under 200,000 clones, roughly 94% of them appearing once. Germline CDR1 is SGHVS and CDR2 is FNYEAQ. The CDR3 has 16 residues. V trimming: 1 base; J trimming: 7 bases; junction bases outside the gene matches: 7. The chain carries TRBV7-6 and TRBJ1-5; 10 positions agree with TRBD1. The TCR originated in a man in his sixties with colorectal cancer. Material: PBMCs. The chain's CDR3 is CASSLVGGTGEQPQHF. In DNA form, the CDR3 reads TGTGCCAGCAGCTTAGTGGGGGGGACAGGGGAACAGCCCCAGCATTTT.